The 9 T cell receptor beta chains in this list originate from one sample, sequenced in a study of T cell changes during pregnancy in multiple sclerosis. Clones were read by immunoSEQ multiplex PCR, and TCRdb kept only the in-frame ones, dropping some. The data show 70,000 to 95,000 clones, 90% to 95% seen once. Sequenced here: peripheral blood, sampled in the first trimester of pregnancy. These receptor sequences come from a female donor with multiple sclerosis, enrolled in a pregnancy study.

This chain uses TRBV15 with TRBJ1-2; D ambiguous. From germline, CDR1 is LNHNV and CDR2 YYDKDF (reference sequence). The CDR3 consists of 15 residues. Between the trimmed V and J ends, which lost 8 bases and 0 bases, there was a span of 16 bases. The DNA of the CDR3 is TGTGCCACCTCTCGCGTCGTTCGGGCTAACTATGGCTACACCTTC. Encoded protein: CATSRVVRANYGYTF.

CDR3 residues: CASSQAGGNTIYF. DNA of the CDR3: TGTGCCAGCAGCCAGGCGGGCGGAAACACCATATATTTT. The V gene is TRBV5-4, the J gene TRBJ1-3; no reliable D call. Germline values: CDR1 SGHNT, CDR2 YYREEE (reference sequence). The CDR3 length is 13 residues. V dropped 4 bases and J dropped 4 bases, with 9 bases sitting between them.

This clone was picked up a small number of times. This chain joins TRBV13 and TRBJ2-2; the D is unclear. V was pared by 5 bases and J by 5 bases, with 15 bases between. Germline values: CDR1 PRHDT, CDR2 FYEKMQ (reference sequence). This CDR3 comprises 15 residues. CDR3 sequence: CASSQDSPLTGELFF. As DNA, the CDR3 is TGTGCCAGCAGCCAAGACTCTCCGTTGACCGGGGAGCTGTTTTTT.

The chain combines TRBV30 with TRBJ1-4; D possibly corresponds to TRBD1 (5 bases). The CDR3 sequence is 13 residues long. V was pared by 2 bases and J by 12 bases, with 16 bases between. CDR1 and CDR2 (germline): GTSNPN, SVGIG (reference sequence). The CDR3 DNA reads TGTGCCTGGAGTCCAGACCAGCCGGGGGAACTGTTTTTT. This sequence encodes CAWSPDQPGELFF.

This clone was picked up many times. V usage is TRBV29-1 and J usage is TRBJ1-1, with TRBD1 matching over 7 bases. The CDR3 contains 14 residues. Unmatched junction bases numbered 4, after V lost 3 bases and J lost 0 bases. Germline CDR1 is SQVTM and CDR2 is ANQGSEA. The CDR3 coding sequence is TGCAGCGTTGACCAGGGGGGAATGAACACTGAAGCTTTCTTT. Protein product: CSVDQGGMNTEAFF.

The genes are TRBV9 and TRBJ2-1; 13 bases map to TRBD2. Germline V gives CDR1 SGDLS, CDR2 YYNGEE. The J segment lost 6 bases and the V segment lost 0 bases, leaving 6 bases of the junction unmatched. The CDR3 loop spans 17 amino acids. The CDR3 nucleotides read TGTGCCAGCAGCGTAGGACACGGGACTAGCGGGGCCAATGAGCAGTTCTTC. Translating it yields CASSVGHGTSGANEQFF.

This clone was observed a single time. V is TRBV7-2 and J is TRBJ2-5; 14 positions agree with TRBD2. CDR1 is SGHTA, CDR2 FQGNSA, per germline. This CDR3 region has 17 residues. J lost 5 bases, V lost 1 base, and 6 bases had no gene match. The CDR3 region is CASSLGLAGGRGETQYF. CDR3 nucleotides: TGTGCCAGCAGCTTAGGACTAGCGGGGGGGCGGGGCGAGACCCAGTACTTC.

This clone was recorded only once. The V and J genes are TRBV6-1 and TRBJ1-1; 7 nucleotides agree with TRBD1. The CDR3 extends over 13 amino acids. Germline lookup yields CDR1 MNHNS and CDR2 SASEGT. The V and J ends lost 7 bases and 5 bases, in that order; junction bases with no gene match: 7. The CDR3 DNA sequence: TGTGCCAGCATTCGGGACAGTAGGACTGAAGCTTTCTTT. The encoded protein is CASIRDSRTEAFF.

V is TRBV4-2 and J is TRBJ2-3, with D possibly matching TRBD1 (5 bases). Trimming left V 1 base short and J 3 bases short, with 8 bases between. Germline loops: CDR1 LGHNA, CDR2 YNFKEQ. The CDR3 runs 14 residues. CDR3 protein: CASSQVPGTDTQYF. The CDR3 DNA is TGTGCCAGCAGCCAAGTGCCAGGGACAGATACGCAGTATTTT.